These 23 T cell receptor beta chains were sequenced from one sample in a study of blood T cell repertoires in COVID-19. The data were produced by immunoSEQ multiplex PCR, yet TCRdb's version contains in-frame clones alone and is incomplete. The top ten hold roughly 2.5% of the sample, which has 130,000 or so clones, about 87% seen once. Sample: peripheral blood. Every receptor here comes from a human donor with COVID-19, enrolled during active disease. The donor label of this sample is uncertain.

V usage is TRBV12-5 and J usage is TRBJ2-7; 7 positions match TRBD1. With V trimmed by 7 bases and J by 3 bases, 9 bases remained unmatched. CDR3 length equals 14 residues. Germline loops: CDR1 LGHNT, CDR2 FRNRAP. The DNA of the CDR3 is TGTGCTAGTGCCCAGACAGGGTTGAACTACGAGCAGTACTTC. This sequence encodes CASAQTGLNYEQYF.

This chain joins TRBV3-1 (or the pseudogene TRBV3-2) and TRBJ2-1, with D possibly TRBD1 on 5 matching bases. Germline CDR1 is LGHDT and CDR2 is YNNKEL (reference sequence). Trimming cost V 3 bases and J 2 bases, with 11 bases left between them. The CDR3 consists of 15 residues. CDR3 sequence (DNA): TGTGCCAGCAGCCAGACAGCCGAAACCTACAATGAGCAGTTCTTC. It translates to CASSQTAETYNEQFF.

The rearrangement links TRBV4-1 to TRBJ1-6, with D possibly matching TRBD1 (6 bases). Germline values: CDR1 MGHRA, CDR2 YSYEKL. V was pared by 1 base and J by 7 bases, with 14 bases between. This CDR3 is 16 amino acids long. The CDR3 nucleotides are TGCGCCAGCAGCCAAGGGGCGGGGGGGCTAAATTCACCCCTCCACTTT. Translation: CASSQGAGGLNSPLHF.

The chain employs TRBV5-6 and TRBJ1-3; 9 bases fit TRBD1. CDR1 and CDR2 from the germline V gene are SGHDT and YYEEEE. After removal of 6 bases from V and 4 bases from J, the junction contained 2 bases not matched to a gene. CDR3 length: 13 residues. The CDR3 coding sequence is TGTGCCAGCACACAGGGGGCAGGAAACACCATATATTTT. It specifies CASTQGAGNTIYF.

This CDR3 reads CASSTFTGGSSYNEQFF. CDR3 nucleotide sequence: TGTGCCAGCTCAACCTTTACGGGGGGAAGCTCCTACAATGAGCAGTTCTTC. V usage is TRBV18 and J usage is TRBJ2-1, with 7 bases fitting TRBD2. Germline CDR1 reads KGHSH; CDR2 reads LQKENI. The CDR3 extends over 17 amino acids. With 5 bases clipped from V and 0 bases from J, the junction kept 10 bases outside the gene matches.

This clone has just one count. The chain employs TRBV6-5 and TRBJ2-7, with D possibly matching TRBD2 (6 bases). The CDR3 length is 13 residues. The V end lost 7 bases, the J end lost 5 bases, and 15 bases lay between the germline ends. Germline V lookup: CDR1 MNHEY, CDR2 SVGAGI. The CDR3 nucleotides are TGTGCCAGCACCCACAGGAGGGGCCACGAGCAGTACTTC. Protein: CASTHRRGHEQYF.

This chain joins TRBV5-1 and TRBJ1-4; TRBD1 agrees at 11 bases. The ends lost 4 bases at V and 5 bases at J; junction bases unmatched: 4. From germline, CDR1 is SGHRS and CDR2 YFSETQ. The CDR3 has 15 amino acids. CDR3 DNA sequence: TGCGCCAGCAGCGCTGGGACAGGGGGAAATGAAAAACTGTTTTTT. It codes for CASSAGTGGNEKLFF. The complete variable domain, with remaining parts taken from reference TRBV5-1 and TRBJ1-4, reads KAGVTQTPRYLIKTRGQQVTLSCSPISGHRSVSWYQQTPGQGLQFLFEYFSETQRNKGNFPGRFSGRQFSNSRSEMNVSTLELGDSALYLCASSAGTGGNEKLFFGSGTQLSVL.

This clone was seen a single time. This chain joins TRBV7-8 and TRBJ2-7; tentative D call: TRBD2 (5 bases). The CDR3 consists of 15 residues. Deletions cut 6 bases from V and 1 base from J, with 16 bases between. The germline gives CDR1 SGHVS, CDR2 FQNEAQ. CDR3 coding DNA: TGTGCCAGCAGTGCCTCCCGGACTGTTTCCTACGAGCAGTACTTC. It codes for CASSASRTVSYEQYF. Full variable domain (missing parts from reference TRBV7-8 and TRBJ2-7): GAGVSQSPRYKVAKRGQDVALRCDPISGHVSLFWYQQALGQGPEFLTYFQNEAQLDKSGLPSDRFFAERPEGSVSTLKIQRTQQEDSAVYLCASSASRTVSYEQYFGPGTRLTVT.

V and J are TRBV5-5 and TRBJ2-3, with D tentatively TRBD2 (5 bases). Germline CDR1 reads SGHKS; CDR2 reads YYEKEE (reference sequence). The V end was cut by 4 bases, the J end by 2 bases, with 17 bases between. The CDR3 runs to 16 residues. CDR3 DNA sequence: TGTGCCAGCAGCCTTGGGCCCCTTCGGGACACAGATACGCAGTATTTT. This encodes CASSLGPLRDTDTQYF.

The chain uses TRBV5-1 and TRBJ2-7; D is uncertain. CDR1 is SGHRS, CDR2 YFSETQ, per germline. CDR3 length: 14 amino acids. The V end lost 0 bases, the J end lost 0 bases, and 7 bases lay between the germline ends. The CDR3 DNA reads TGCGCCAGCAGCTTGGGTCTAAGCTCCTACGAGCAGTACTTC. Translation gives CASSLGLSSYEQYF.

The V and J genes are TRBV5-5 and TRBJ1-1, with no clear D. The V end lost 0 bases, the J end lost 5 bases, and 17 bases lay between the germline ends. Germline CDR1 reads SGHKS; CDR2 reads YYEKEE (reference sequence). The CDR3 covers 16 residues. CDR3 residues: CASSLVHRGEGTEAFF. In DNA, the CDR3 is TGTGCCAGCAGCTTGGTCCATCGGGGAGAGGGAACTGAAGCTTTCTTT.

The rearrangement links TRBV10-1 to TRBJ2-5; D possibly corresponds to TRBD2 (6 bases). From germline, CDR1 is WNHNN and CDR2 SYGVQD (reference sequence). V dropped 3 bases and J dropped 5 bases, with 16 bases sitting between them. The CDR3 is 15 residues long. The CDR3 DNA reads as TGCGCCAGCAGTGAATCTCGGGGGATCAAGGAGACCCAGTACTTC. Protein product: CASSESRGIKETQYF.

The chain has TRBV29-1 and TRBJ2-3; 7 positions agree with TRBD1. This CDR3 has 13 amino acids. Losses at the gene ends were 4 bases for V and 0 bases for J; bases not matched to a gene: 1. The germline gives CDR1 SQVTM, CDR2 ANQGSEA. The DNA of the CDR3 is TGCAGCGTTGCGGGACAGAGCACAGATACGCAGTATTTT. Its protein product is CSVAGQSTDTQYF.

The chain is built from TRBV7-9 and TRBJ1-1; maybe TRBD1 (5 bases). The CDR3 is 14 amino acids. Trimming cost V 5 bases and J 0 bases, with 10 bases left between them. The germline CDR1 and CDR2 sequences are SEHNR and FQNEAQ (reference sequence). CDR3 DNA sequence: TGTGCCAGCAGCCCAGGGTACATGAACACTGAAGCTTTCTTT. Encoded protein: CASSPGYMNTEAFF. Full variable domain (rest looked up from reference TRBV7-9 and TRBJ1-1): DTGVSQNPRHKITKRGQNVTFRCDPISEHNRLYWYRQTLGQGPEFLTYFQNEAQLEKSRLLSDRFSAERPKGSFSTLEIQRTEQGDSAMYLCASSPGYMNTEAFFGQGTRLTVV.

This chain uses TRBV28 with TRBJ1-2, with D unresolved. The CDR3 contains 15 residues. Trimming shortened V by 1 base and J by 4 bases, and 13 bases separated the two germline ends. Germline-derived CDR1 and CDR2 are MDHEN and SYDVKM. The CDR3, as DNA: TGTGCCAGCAGTTTATCCCTCCTGTCGGGCTATGGCTACACCTTC. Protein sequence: CASSLSLLSGYGYTF.

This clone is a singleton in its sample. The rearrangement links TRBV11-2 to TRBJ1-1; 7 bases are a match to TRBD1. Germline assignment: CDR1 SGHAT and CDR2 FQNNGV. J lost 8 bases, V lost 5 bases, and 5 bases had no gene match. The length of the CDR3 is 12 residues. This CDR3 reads CASSLDRVEAFF. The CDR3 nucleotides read TGTGCCAGCAGCCTCGACAGGGTGGAAGCTTTCTTT.

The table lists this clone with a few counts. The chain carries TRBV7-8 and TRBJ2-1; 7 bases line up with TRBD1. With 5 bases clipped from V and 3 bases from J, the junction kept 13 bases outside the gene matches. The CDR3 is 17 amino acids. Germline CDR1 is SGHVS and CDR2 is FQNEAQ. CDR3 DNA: TGTGCCAGCAGCCGGGACAGCAGAAGTAATTACTACAATGAGCAGTTCTTC. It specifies CASSRDSRSNYYNEQFF.

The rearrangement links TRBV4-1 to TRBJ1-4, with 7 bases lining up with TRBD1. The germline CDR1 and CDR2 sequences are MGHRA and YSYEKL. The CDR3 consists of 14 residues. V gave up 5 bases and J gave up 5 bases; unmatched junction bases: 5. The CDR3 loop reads CASSLRGQNEKLFF. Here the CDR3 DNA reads TGCGCCAGCAGCTTAAGGGGGCAGAATGAAAAACTGTTTTTT.

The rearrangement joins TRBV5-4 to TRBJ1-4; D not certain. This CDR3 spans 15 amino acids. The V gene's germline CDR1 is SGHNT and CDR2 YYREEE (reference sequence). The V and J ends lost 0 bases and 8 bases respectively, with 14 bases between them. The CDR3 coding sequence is TGTGCCAGCAGCTTGGCCCAAGGAAGACTGGAAAAACTGTTTTTT. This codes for CASSLAQGRLEKLFF.

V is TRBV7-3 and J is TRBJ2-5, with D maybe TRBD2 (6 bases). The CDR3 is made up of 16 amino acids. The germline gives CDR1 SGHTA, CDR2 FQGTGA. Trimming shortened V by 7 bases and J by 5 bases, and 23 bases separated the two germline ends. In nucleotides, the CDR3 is TGTGCCAGCACCCCCCGGGGAGGAGTGGGGCCCGAGACCCAGTACTTC. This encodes CASTPRGGVGPETQYF.

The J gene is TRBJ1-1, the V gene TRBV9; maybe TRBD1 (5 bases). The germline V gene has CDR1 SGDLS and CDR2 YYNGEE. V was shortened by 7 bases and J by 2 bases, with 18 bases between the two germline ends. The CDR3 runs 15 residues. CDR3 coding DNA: TGTGCCAGCGGACGGGACCCCGGACTAAACACTGAAGCTTTCTTT. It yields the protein CASGRDPGLNTEAFF.

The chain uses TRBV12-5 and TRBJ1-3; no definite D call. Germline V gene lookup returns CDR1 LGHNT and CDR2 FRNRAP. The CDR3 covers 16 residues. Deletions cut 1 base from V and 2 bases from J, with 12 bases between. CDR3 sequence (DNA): TGTGCTAGTGGTTTGGGAGACGAGAGGGCTGGAAACACCATATATTTT. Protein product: CASGLGDERAGNTIYF. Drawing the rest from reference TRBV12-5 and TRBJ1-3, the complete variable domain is DARVTQTPRHKVTEMGQEVTMRCQPILGHNTVFWYRQTMMQGLELLAYFRNRAPLDDSGMPKDRFSAEMPDATLATLKIQPSEPRDSAVYFCASGLGDERAGNTIYFGEGSWLTVV.

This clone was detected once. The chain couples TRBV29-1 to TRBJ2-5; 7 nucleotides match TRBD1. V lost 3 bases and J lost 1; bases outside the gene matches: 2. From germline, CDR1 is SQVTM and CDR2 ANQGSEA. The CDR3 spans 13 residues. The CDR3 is CSVDDRAQETQYF. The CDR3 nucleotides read TGCAGCGTTGATGACAGGGCCCAAGAGACCCAGTACTTC.